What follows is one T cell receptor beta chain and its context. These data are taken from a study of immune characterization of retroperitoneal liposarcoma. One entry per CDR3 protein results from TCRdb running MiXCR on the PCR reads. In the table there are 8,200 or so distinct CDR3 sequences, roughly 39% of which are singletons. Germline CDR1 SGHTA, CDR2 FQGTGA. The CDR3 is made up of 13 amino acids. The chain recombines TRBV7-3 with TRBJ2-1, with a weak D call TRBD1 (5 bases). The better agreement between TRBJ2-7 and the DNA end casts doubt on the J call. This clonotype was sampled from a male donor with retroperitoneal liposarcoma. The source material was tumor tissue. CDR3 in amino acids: CASSLGAAREQYF. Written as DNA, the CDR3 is TGTGCCAGCAGCTTAGGGGCAGCGAGGGAGCAGTACTTC.